Following are 30 T cell receptor beta chains from one sample sequenced in a study of sequential checkpoint blockade in melanoma. The protocol was immunoSEQ multiplex PCR, while the TCRdb copy is restricted to in-frame clones and leaves out a portion. The table shows 40,000 or so clones, with roughly 89% occurring only once. Noted treatment: randomized to nivolumab then ipilimumab (arm A) or the reverse (arm B). The sequences come from CD8+ T cells sorted from blood (inferred from file names), collected from a patient given nivolumab and ipilimumab in sequence. The receptor set was obtained from a human donor with melanoma.

The rearrangement links TRBV28 to TRBJ1-1; 7 positions agree with TRBD1. The CDR3 loop spans 15 amino acids. J was trimmed by 4 bases and V by 9 bases; bases with no gene match: 14. Germline V gene data show CDR1 as MDHEN and CDR2 as SYDVKM. The CDR3 protein is CASEATGILATEAFF. In nucleotides, the CDR3 is TGTGCCAGTGAAGCGACAGGGATTTTAGCCACTGAAGCTTTCTTT.

The chain couples TRBV29-1 to TRBJ2-2; 10 bases fit TRBD1. The germline V gene has CDR1 SQVTM and CDR2 ANQGSEA. Trimming removed 3 bases from V and 5 bases from J; junction bases left unmatched: 3. This CDR3 region has 14 residues. The CDR3 DNA sequence: TGCAGCGTTGAGGGGGGACAGGGGACCGGGGAGCTGTTTTTT. Amino acid sequence: CSVEGGQGTGELFF.

The chain carries TRBV30 and TRBJ2-7, with TRBD1 matching 8 bases. From germline, CDR1 is GTSNPN and CDR2 SVGIG (reference sequence). Trimming at V came to 3 bases and at J to 9 bases, leaving 4 bases not matched to a gene. This CDR3 is 11 amino acids long. The DNA for the CDR3 is TGTGCCTGGAGGACAGGGGAAGGGCAGTACTTC. It encodes CAWRTGEGQYF.

The chain couples TRBV7-9 to TRBJ1-4; 9 bases match TRBD1. This CDR3 spans 14 amino acids. Germline CDR1 SEHNR, CDR2 FQNEAQ (reference sequence). Losses at the gene ends were 3 bases for V and 6 bases for J; bases not matched to a gene: 2. The CDR3 reads CASSLGTGYEKLFF. The CDR3 DNA reads as TGTGCCAGCAGCTTGGGGACAGGGTATGAAAAACTGTTTTTT.

The rearrangement joins TRBV7-2 to TRBJ1-2; 9 positions agree with TRBD1. Per the germline V gene, CDR1 is SGHTA and CDR2 is FQGNSA. This CDR3 region has 17 residues. Trimming took 5 bases from V and 6 from J; bases not matched to a gene: 16. The CDR3 region is CASSPGAGQGIEDGYTF. In nucleotides, the CDR3 is TGTGCCAGCAGCCCGGGGGCGGGACAGGGCATTGAGGATGGCTACACCTTC.

This rearrangement joins TRBV7-8 to TRBJ1-5; D gene ambiguous. Germline CDR1 and CDR2: SGHVS and FQNEAQ. V lost 1 base, J lost 5 bases, and 9 bases lay in between. This CDR3 is 14 amino acids long. CDR3 residues: CASSLGGGYQPQHF. In nucleotides, the CDR3 is TGTGCCAGCAGCTTAGGCGGCGGGTATCAGCCCCAGCATTTT.

The chain is built from TRBV5-6 and TRBJ2-7; 16 bases line up with TRBD2. Per germline, CDR1 SGHDT and CDR2 YYEEEE. V lost 4 bases, J lost 3 bases, and 4 bases stayed unmatched. This CDR3 is built from 16 residues. The CDR3 DNA reads TGTGCCAGCAGCCCGGGACTAGCGGGAGGGGTCTACGAGCAGTACTTC. Residues: CASSPGLAGGVYEQYF.

J is TRBJ1-1 and V is TRBV7-9; TRBD1 matches 7 bases. The CDR3 loop spans 13 amino acids. The V gene's germline CDR1 is SEHNR and CDR2 FQNEAQ (reference sequence). V shed 3 bases and J 8 bases; nucleotides not matched to a gene: 6. The CDR3: CASSFGQGVEAFF. DNA for the CDR3: TGTGCCAGCAGCTTCGGCCAGGGGGTGGAAGCTTTCTTT.

The chain links TRBV6-5 to TRBJ2-1; 8 nucleotides align to TRBD2. Per the germline V gene, CDR1 is MNHEY and CDR2 is SVGAGI. V lost 6 bases and J lost 6; bases outside the gene matches: 7. This CDR3 is built from 14 residues. The CDR3 coding sequence is TGTGCCAGCAGGACCCGGGGGGGGCTCAATGAGCAGTTCTTC. This sequence encodes CASRTRGGLNEQFF.

The chain has TRBV4-1 and TRBJ2-2; TRBD1 aligns across 7 bases. V gave up 2 bases and J gave up 5 bases; unmatched junction bases: 5. The CDR3 contains 15 residues. CDR1 and CDR2 from the germline V gene are MGHRA and YSYEKL. In DNA, the CDR3 is TGCGCCAGCAGCCAATACAGGGGCGGAACCGGGGAGCTGTTTTTT. Its protein product is CASSQYRGGTGELFF.

This clone was recorded once. The chain recombines TRBV9 with TRBJ2-2; no reliable D call. The V gene's germline CDR1 is SGDLS and CDR2 YYNGEE. The CDR3 length is 12 residues. Trimming left V 6 bases short and J 2 bases short, with 5 bases between. The CDR3 protein is CASMGNTGELFF. DNA for the CDR3: TGTGCCAGCATGGGCAACACCGGGGAGCTGTTTTTT.

This rearrangement joins TRBV27 to TRBJ2-5; no clear D. The DNA end favors TRBJ2-7, so the J call may be wrong. The germline V gene has CDR1 MNHEY and CDR2 SMNVEV (reference sequence). The CDR3 sequence is 13 residues long. DNA for the CDR3: TGTGCCAGCAGTTTTGCGAATTTCCGCGAGCAGTACTTC. It is translated as CASSFANFREQYF.

The J gene is TRBJ2-7, the V gene TRBV5-4; perhaps TRBD1 as D (6 bases). With 2 bases removed from V and 7 bases from J, the gap between germline ends came to 19 bases. Looked up from germline, CDR1 is SGHNT and CDR2 is YYREEE (reference sequence). This CDR3 is built from 15 residues. The CDR3 DNA sequence: TGTGCCAGCAGCTTCTATCCATTACAGGGTTTGGAGCAGTACGTC. Protein sequence: CASSFYPLQGLEQYV.

The chain combines TRBV2 with TRBJ2-7, with D tentatively TRBD2 (5 bases). The CDR3 totals 14 residues. Germline V gives CDR1 SNHLY, CDR2 FYNNEI. The V gene lost 8 bases and the J gene lost 4 bases, with 18 bases spanning the gap. The CDR3 loop reads CASLTIEGPYEQYF. For the CDR3, the DNA is TGTGCCAGCCTTACAATCGAGGGCCCGTACGAGCAGTACTTC.

The chain is built from TRBV27 and TRBJ1-5, with 7 bases fitting TRBD1. The CDR3 runs 14 residues. Trimming at V came to 4 bases and at J to 5 bases, leaving 5 bases not matched to a gene. Germline V gene sequence: CDR1 MNHEY, CDR2 SMNVEV (reference sequence). This CDR3 is CASSSTGADQPQHF. The CDR3 region has the DNA TGTGCCAGCAGTTCTACAGGGGCGGATCAGCCCCAGCATTTT.

The chain links TRBV27 to TRBJ2-7; 7 bases map to TRBD2. The germline V gene has CDR1 MNHEY and CDR2 SMNVEV (reference sequence). V shed 2 bases and J 3 bases; nucleotides not matched to a gene: 10. This CDR3 comprises 16 residues. CDR3 in DNA: TGTGCCAGCAGTTTACTTCTAGCGGAGGGTATCTACGAGCAGTACTTC. Translated: CASSLLLAEGIYEQYF.

The genes are TRBV6-5 and TRBJ2-1; a possible D gene is TRBD2 (6 bases). Germline V gene sequence: CDR1 MNHEY, CDR2 SVGAGI. This CDR3 has 14 residues. The V and J ends lost 4 bases and 8 bases respectively, with 15 bases between them. The DNA of the CDR3 is TGTGCCAGCAGTTGGGCGGGATTCCCCCATGAGCAGTTCTTC. Protein: CASSWAGFPHEQFF.

The CDR3 protein is CASSLRQGGGYEKLFF. The DNA of the CDR3 is TGTGCCAGCAGCTTGCGGCAGGGCGGAGGGTATGAAAAACTGTTTTTT. The chain carries TRBV11-2 and TRBJ1-4; perhaps TRBD1 as D (5 bases). Trimming shortened V by 3 bases and J by 6 bases, and 17 bases separated the two germline ends. This CDR3 has 16 amino acids. Germline CDR1 and CDR2: SGHAT and FQNNGV.

This chain links TRBV5-4 with TRBJ2-7, with 7 bases fitting TRBD1. Germline-derived CDR1 and CDR2 are SGHNT and YYREEE (reference sequence). This CDR3 has 13 residues. V lost 4 bases and J lost 6; bases outside the gene matches: 7. CDR3 loop: CASSEGGQPEQYV. The CDR3 nucleotides read TGTGCCAGCAGCGAAGGGGGACAGCCCGAGCAGTACGTC.

V is TRBV4-2 and J is TRBJ1-1; no clear D. The length of the CDR3 is 14 residues. V lost 0 bases and J lost 0, with 5 bases in between. The germline V gene encodes CDR1 LGHNA and CDR2 YNFKEQ. CDR3 sequence (DNA): TGTGCCAGCAGCCAAGATGTCTTGAACACTGAAGCTTTCTTT. Protein: CASSQDVLNTEAFF.

This clone showed up just once. V gene TRBV9 combines with J gene TRBJ2-1; 8 positions match TRBD2. This CDR3 has 12 amino acids. V lost 3 bases, J lost 9 bases, and 2 bases stayed unmatched. Germline V CDR1 and CDR2: SGDLS, YYNGEE. CDR3 coding DNA: TGTGCCAGCAGCGAGGGACTAGGTGAGCAGTTCTTC. Translating it yields CASSEGLGEQFF.

The rearrangement uses TRBV5-4 and TRBJ2-3; 7 nucleotides align to TRBD2. After removal of 0 bases from V and 4 bases from J, the junction contained 5 bases not matched to a gene. Germline values: CDR1 SGHNT, CDR2 YYREEE (reference sequence). The CDR3 extends over 15 amino acids. DNA of the CDR3: TGTGCCAGCAGCTTGGGACTAGCTGGGGCAGATACGCAGTATTTT. Translated: CASSLGLAGADTQYF. The full variable domain, with the rest looked up from reference TRBV5-4 and TRBJ2-3, is ETGVTQSPTHLIKTRGQQVTLRCSSQSGHNTVSWYQQALGQGPQFIFQYYREEENGRGNFPPRFSGLQFPNYSSELNVNALELDDSALYLCASSLGLAGADTQYFGPGTRLTVL.

The gene calls are TRBV27 and TRBJ2-5; 7 nucleotides align to TRBD1. The V gene end was trimmed by 2 bases and the J gene end by 5 bases; junction bases not matched to a gene: 8. Looked up from germline, CDR1 is MNHEY and CDR2 is SMNVEV (reference sequence). The CDR3 is 15 residues long. The CDR3 region is CASSLATGITETQYF. CDR3 DNA: TGTGCCAGCAGTTTAGCGACAGGGATTACGGAGACCCAGTACTTC.

V is TRBV2 and J is TRBJ1-2, with 10 bases fitting TRBD1. The germline V gene encodes CDR1 SNHLY and CDR2 FYNNEI. The CDR3 consists of 15 residues. V was pared by 7 bases and J by 2 bases, with 7 bases of the junction left unmatched. The CDR3 coding sequence is TGTGCCAGCATGGTGACAGGGGGCAAAAACTATGGCTACACCTTC. Residues: CASMVTGGKNYGYTF.

V usage is TRBV7-9 and J usage is TRBJ1-2, with D possibly matching TRBD1 (5 bases). The germline V gene encodes CDR1 SEHNR and CDR2 FQNEAQ (reference sequence). The CDR3 spans 15 residues. V gave up 0 bases and J gave up 7 bases, with 15 bases separating them. The CDR3 protein is CASSLAPTGVLGYTF. The CDR3 region has the DNA TGTGCCAGCAGCTTAGCGCCCACAGGAGTTCTTGGCTACACCTTC.

The sample holds a few counts of this clone. The gene calls are TRBV18 and TRBJ2-7; 9 bases are shared with TRBD1. Germline V gives CDR1 KGHSH, CDR2 LQKENI. V lost 1 base and J lost 6; bases outside the gene matches: 4. The CDR3 length is 14 residues. The CDR3 nucleotides are TGTGCCAGCTCACCACGGGACAGGGCGCTCGAGCAGTACTTC. Protein: CASSPRDRALEQYF.

The gene calls are TRBV6-1 and TRBJ1-1, with D uncertain. Germline values: CDR1 MNHNS, CDR2 SASEGT. V was shortened by 1 base and J by 5 bases, with 11 bases between the two germline ends. The CDR3 has 14 amino acids. The CDR3 spells CASSEVKSNTEAFF. In DNA, the CDR3 is TGTGCCAGCAGTGAAGTGAAGAGTAATACTGAAGCTTTCTTT.

This chain links TRBV6-1 with TRBJ2-7; tentatively, D is TRBD1 (5 bases). This CDR3 contains 15 residues. V was trimmed by 0 bases and J by 0 bases, leaving 9 bases between them. CDR1 MNHNS and CDR2 SASEGT come from the germline V gene. The CDR3 protein is CASSEAPGSSYEQYF. The DNA for the CDR3 is TGTGCCAGCAGTGAAGCCCCAGGGTCCTCCTACGAGCAGTACTTC.

The chain links TRBV5-6 to TRBJ1-1; D gene uncertain. This CDR3 has 13 amino acids. Germline CDR1 reads SGHDT; CDR2 reads YYEEEE. V was clipped by 0 bases and J by 3 bases, with 6 bases between them. Written as DNA, the CDR3 is TGTGCCAGCAGCTTGGGGACTTACACTGAAGCTTTCTTT. Its protein product is CASSLGTYTEAFF.

This chain uses TRBV14 with TRBJ1-4; TRBD1 agrees at 7 bases. The CDR3 sequence is 15 residues long. The germline V gene encodes CDR1 SGHDN and CDR2 FVKESK. After removal of 4 bases from V and 0 bases from J, the junction contained 2 bases not matched to a gene. CDR3 loop: CASSPGQATNEKLFF. CDR3 bases: TGTGCCAGCAGCCCTGGACAGGCAACTAATGAAAAACTGTTTTTT. The full variable domain, in which reference TRBV14 and TRBJ1-4 provide the parts outside the CDR3, is EAGVTQFPSHSVIEKGQTVTLRCDPISGHDNLYWYRRVMGKEIKFLLHFVKESKQDESGMPNNRFLAERTGGTYSTLKVQPAELEDSGVYFCASSPGQATNEKLFFGSGTQLSVL.